Listed below are T cell receptor beta chains from one sample, sequenced in a study of CD8 T cells in Susac syndrome. TCRdb fed the immunoSEQ multiplex PCR reads into MiXCR, producing one record per CDR3 protein. The sample lists 150,000 to 200,000 distinct CDR3 sequences; over 85% were seen once. The sequencing input was CD4+ T cells from PBMCs. The receptors were sampled from a human donor in good health. Each CDR3 is given with its conserved first and last residue. A D gene is named only where the DNA matches it firmly. Clone size is shown for a subset of rows, as once, few, many or a class of expanded clone.

v_call,d_call,j_call,clone_size,cdr3_aa,cdr3_nt
TRBV20-1,.,TRBJ1-1,.,CSAERGNTEAFF,TGCAGTGCTGAAAGGGGCAACACTGAAGCTTTCTTT
TRBV5-1,TRBD1,TRBJ1-6,.,CASSFGQDSYNSPLHF,TGCGCCAGCAGCTTCGGACAGGACTCCTATAATTCACCCCTCCACTTT
TRBV9,TRBD2,TRBJ2-5,.,CASSATTSGGAKTQYF,TGTGCCAGCAGCGCCACGACTAGCGGGGGGGCTAAGACCCAGTACTTC
TRBV7-9,.,TRBJ2-1,.,CASSLVIADYNEQFF,TGTGCCAGCAGCTTAGTAATAGCGGATTACAATGAGCAGTTCTTC
TRBV4-2,TRBD1,TRBJ1-1,.,CASSQHRTGVMNTEAFF,TGTGCCAGCAGCCAACATCGGACAGGGGTCATGAACACTGAAGCTTTCTTT
TRBV9,TRBD2,TRBJ2-1,.,CASSVGGLAGNNEQFF,TGTGCCAGCAGCGTAGGTGGGTTAGCGGGGAACAATGAGCAGTTCTTC
TRBV20-1,.,TRBJ1-2,once,CSARSRQHYGYTF,TGCAGTGCTAGAAGTCGACAGCACTATGGCTACACCTTC
TRBV4-2,.,TRBJ1-2,.,CASSPGGGGAIIYTF,TGTGCCAGCAGCCCCGGAGGGGGGGGTGCTATAATCTACACCTTC
TRBV30,TRBD1,TRBJ1-5,.,CAWSRDRGLQPQHF,TGTGCCTGGAGTCGGGACAGGGGGCTTCAGCCCCAGCATTTT
TRBV28,TRBD2,TRBJ2-5,.,CASTPPLLAGVTWPLQETQYF,TGTGCCAGCACACCCCCCCTGCTAGCGGGGGTCACTTGGCCCCTCCAAGAGACCCAGTACTTC
TRBV29-1,TRBD1,TRBJ1-5,.,CSVTTGGRGQPQHF,TGCAGCGTTACAACAGGGGGCAGAGGTCAGCCCCAGCATTTT
TRBV3-1,.,TRBJ1-1,.,CASSLIGWSTEAFF,TGTGCCAGCAGTCTTATCGGGTGGAGCACTGAAGCTTTCTTT
TRBV2,.,TRBJ2-5,.,CASSQEITGKETQYF,TGTGCCAGCAGCCAAGAAATAACAGGGAAAGAGACCCAGTACTTC
TRBV12-3/TRBV12-4,TRBD2,TRBJ2-5,.,CASSQGTSGVWYQETQYF,TGTGCCAGCAGTCAAGGGACTAGCGGGGTTTGGTACCAAGAGACCCAGTACTTC
TRBV3-1,.,TRBJ2-5,.,CASNLRGTSAGTQYF,TGTGCCAGCAACCTTCGAGGGACCTCAGCGGGGACCCAGTACTTC
TRBV20-1,TRBD2,TRBJ2-1,.,CSAVGPGTMNDNEQFF,TGCAGTGCCGTAGGTCCCGGGACTATGAATGACAATGAGCAGTTCTTC
TRBV14,.,TRBJ1-6,.,CASSQDYNSPLHF,TGTGCCAGCAGCCAAGATTATAATTCACCCCTCCACTTT
TRBV29-1,TRBD1,TRBJ2-2,.,CSVGGRQGAYTGELFF,TGCAGCGTTGGGGGGCGACAGGGGGCCTACACCGGGGAGCTGTTTTTT
TRBV29-1,.,TRBJ2-1,.,CSVEMESSYNEQFF,TGCAGCGTTGAAATGGAGAGCTCCTACAATGAGCAGTTCTTC
TRBV7-3,.,TRBJ2-3,.,CASSLIPSTDTQYF,TGTGCCAGCAGCTTAATTCCTAGCACAGATACGCAGTATTTT
TRBV4-1,.,TRBJ1-2,.,CASSLVGVEGRVGYTF,TGCGCCAGCAGCTTAGTCGGAGTAGAGGGAAGGGTTGGCTACACCTTC
TRBV19,.,TRBJ1-2,.,CASSIPGGYTF,TGTGCCAGTAGTATACCGGGCGGCTACACCTTC
TRBV28,.,TRBJ2-5,.,CASSETRTQYF,TGTGCCAGCAGCGAAACTAGGACCCAGTACTTC
TRBV7-9,TRBD1,TRBJ2-3,.,CASSHRRDRGTDTQYF,TGTGCCAGCAGTCATCGCCGGGACAGGGGGACAGATACGCAGTATTTT
TRBV6-5,TRBD1,TRBJ1-5,.,CASSSGQAISNQPQHF,TGTGCCAGCAGTTCCGGACAGGCGATTAGCAATCAGCCCCAGCATTTT
TRBV24-1,TRBD1,TRBJ2-1,.,CATRSGTGYEQFF,TGTGCCACCAGGTCCGGGACAGGGTATGAGCAGTTCTTC
TRBV20-1,.,TRBJ2-2,.,CSASQGQLNTGELFF,TGCAGTGCTAGCCAAGGACAGCTGAACACCGGGGAGCTGTTTTTT
TRBV4-3,TRBD2,TRBJ2-5,.,CASSLRGGAETQYF,TGCGCCAGCAGCTTGAGGGGAGGGGCAGAGACCCAGTACTTC
TRBV3-1,.,TRBJ1-1,.,CASSQAGAGTEAFF,TGTGCCAGCAGCCAAGCCGGGGCCGGCACTGAAGCTTTCTTT
TRBV3-1,TRBD1,TRBJ2-7,.,CASSRFRTGGYEQYF,TGTGCCAGCAGCCGATTCCGGACAGGGGGCTACGAGCAGTACTTC
TRBV28,TRBD1,TRBJ1-2,.,CASSSEMFWGTANYGYTF,TGTGCCAGCAGTTCCGAGATGTTTTGGGGGACAGCTAACTATGGCTACACCTTC
TRBV21-1,.,TRBJ1-6,once,CASCLEGQLINSPLHF,TGTGCCAGCTGCCTCGAAGGACAGTTAATTAATTCACCCCTCCACTTT
TRBV2,.,TRBJ1-5,.,CASSGEGDQPQHF,TGTGCCAGCAGTGGCGAGGGTGATCAGCCCCAGCATTTT
TRBV5-1,.,TRBJ2-5,.,CASSSGTGETQYF,TGCGCCAGCAGCTCTGGGACGGGGGAGACCCAGTACTTC
TRBV7-2,TRBD2,TRBJ2-4,.,CASSSLAGGHLKSKNIQYF,TGTGCCAGCAGCTCGCTAGCGGGGGGGCACCTGAAGTCCAAAAACATTCAGTACTTC
TRBV4-2,TRBD2,TRBJ2-3,.,CASSRRGVVGGTDTQYF,TGTGCCAGCAGCCGCCGAGGGGTAGTCGGGGGGACAGATACGCAGTATTTT
TRBV29-1,.,TRBJ2-7,.,CSGLTVYEQYF,TGCAGCGGGCTGACAGTCTACGAGCAGTACTTC
TRBV27,.,TRBJ1-2,few,CASSPYGTYGYTF,TGTGCCAGCAGTCCCTACGGGACCTATGGCTACACCTTC
TRBV7-2,.,TRBJ2-3,.,CASSSRTYTDTQYF,TGTGCCAGCAGCTCCCGAACCTACACAGATACGCAGTATTTT
TRBV11-2,.,TRBJ2-3,.,CASSPVGSDTQYF,TGTGCCAGCAGCCCCGTGGGGTCAGATACGCAGTATTTT
TRBV7-9,TRBD1,TRBJ2-5,.,CASRGPIQGKETQYF,TGTGCCAGCAGAGGGCCTATACAGGGGAAAGAGACCCAGTACTTC
TRBV5-6,TRBD1,TRBJ2-5,.,CASSIPGQGQETQYF,TGTGCCAGCAGCATACCGGGACAGGGACAAGAGACCCAGTACTTC
TRBV28,.,TRBJ2-5,.,CASSSTQETQYF,TGTGCCAGCAGTTCCACGCAAGAGACCCAGTACTTC
TRBV6-5,TRBD1,TRBJ1-5,once,CASSYPGQAWSQPQHF,TGTGCCAGCAGTTACCCGGGACAGGCCTGGAGTCAGCCCCAGCATTTT
TRBV2,TRBD1,TRBJ1-1,.,CASRVGANRGTEAFF,TGTGCCAGCAGGGTTGGGGCGAACAGGGGGACTGAAGCTTTCTTT
TRBV6-6,.,TRBJ1-2,.,CASRGPGKDGYTF,TGTGCCAGCAGAGGACCCGGAAAGGATGGCTACACCTTC
TRBV6-5,.,TRBJ2-5,.,CASISWGPRETQYF,TGTGCCAGCATCTCGTGGGGACCCCGAGAGACCCAGTACTTC
TRBV5-4,.,TRBJ1-1,.,CASSLEQGRTEAFF,TGTGCCAGCAGCTTGGAACAGGGACGCACTGAAGCTTTCTTT